The clone carrying this T cell receptor (beta chain) was seen ten or more times. The data were obtained in a study of Graves' ophthalmopathy and Graves' hyperthyroidism. Across the study: Hyperthyroidism was considered stable when no ophthalmopathy appeared within 18 months of follow-up.

The authors amplified TCR beta CDR3 regions from RNA transcripts. Scientists carried out first-round RT-PCR using HTBI primers and then a second-round multiplex PCR. A single record per CDR3 protein comes from TCRdb applying MiXCR to the multiplex PCR reads. The sample consists of around 1.1 million distinct CDR3 sequences, less than 45% of them appearing once. The CDR3 extends over 13 amino acids. The V end was cut by 6 bases, the J end by 9 bases, with 15 bases between. Germline assignment: CDR1 DFQATT and CDR2 SNEGSKA (reference sequence). This TCR derives from an adult man with Graves' hyperthyroidism. Sequencing was performed on peripheral blood or thyroid tissue (not recorded which). The rearrangement joins TRBV20-1 to TRBJ1-6; perhaps TRBD1 as D (5 bases). CDR3 residues: CSARTAGGSPLHF. The CDR3 DNA reads TGCAGTGCCAGAACCGCGGGGGGTTCACCCCTCCACTTT.